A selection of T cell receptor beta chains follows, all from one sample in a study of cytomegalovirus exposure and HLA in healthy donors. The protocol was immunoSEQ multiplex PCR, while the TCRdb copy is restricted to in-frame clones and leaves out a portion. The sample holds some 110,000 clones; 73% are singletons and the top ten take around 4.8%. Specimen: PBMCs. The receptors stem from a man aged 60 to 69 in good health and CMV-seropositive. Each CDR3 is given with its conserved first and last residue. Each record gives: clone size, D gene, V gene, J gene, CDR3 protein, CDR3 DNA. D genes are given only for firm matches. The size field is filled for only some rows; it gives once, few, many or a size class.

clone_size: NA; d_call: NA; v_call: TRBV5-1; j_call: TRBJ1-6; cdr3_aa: CASGRTEDSPLHF; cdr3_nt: TGCGCCAGCGGCCGGACAGAGGATTCACCCCTCCACTTT
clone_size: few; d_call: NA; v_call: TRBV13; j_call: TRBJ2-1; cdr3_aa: CASSGRDFLYNEQFF; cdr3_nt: TGTGCCAGCAGCGGCCGGGACTTCTTATACAATGAGCAGTTCTTC
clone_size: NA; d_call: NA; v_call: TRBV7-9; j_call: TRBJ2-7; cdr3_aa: CASSPPSGGPLDGQYF; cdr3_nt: TGTGCCAGCAGCCCCCCCTCTGGGGGCCCCCTGGACGGGCAGTACTTC
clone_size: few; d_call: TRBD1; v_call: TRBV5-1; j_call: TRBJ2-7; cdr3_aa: CASSSTGVSYEQYF; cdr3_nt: TGCGCCAGCAGCTCGACAGGGGTGTCCTACGAGCAGTACTTC
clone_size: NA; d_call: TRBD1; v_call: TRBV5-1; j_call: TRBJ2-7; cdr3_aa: CASSTGQASSYEQYF; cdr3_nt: TGCGCCAGCAGCACGGGACAGGCTAGCTCCTACGAGCAGTACTTC
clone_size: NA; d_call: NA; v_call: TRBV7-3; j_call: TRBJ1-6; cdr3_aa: CASSLLPETKDSPLHF; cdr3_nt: TGTGCCAGCAGCTTATTGCCGGAGACGAAAGATTCACCCCTCCACTTT
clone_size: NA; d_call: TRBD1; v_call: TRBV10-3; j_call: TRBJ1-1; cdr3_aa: CAISESDRGLDGTEAFF; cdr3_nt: TGTGCCATCAGTGAGAGTGATAGGGGGCTAGATGGCACTGAAGCTTTCTTT
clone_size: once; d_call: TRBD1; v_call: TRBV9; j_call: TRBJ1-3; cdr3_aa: CASSSPSRGQRNTIYF; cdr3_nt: TGTGCCAGCAGCTCCCCTTCTCGGGGACAGAGGAACACCATATATTTT
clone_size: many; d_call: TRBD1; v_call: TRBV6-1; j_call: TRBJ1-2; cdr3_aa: CASSDTGTGPYGYTF; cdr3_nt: TGTGCCAGCAGTGATACTGGGACAGGACCCTATGGCTACACCTTC
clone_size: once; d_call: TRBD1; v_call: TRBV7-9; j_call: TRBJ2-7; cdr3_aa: CSSSLGQERQKNEQYF; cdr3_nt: TGTTCCAGCAGCCTAGGACAGGAACGGCAAAAAAACGAGCAGTACTTC
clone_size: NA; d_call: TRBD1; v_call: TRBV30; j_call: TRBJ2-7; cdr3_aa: CAWSRQGSYEQYF; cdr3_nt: TGTGCCTGGAGTCGACAGGGGAGCTACGAGCAGTACTTC
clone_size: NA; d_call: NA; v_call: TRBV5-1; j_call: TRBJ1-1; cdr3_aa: CASSFYTTTEAFF; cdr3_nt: TGCGCCAGCAGCTTTTACACGACTACTGAAGCTTTCTTT
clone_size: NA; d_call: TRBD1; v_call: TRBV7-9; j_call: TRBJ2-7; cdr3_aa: CASSSQGAGEQYF; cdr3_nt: TGTGCCAGCAGCTCTCAGGGGGCGGGGGAGCAGTACTTC
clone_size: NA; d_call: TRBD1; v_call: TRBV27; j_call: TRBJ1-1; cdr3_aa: CASSFGTGDTEAFF; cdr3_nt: TGTGCCAGCAGTTTCGGGACAGGGGACACTGAAGCTTTCTTT
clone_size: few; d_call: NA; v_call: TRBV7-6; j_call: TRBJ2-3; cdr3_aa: CASSGAGGRSTDTQYF; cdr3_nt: TGTGCCAGCAGCGGAGCTGGGGGCCGGAGCACAGATACGCAGTATTTT
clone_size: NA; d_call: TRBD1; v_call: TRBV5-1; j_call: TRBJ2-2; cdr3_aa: CASSVARTGGLSGELFF; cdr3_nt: TGCGCCAGCAGCGTGGCAAGGACAGGGGGCTTATCCGGGGAGCTGTTTTTT
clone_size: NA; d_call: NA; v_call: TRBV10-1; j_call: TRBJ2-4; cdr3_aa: CASSAGVAKNIQYF; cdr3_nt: TGCGCCAGCAGTGCGGGAGTAGCCAAAAACATTCAGTACTTC
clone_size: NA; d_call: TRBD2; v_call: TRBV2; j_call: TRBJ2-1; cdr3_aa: CASSLAGAYNEQFF; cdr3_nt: TGTGCCAGCAGTTTAGCGGGGGCTTACAATGAGCAGTTCTTC
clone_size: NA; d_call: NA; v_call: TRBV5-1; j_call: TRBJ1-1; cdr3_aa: CASSLRMGRDTEAFF; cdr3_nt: TGCGCCAGCAGCTTGAGGATGGGGAGGGATACTGAAGCTTTCTTT
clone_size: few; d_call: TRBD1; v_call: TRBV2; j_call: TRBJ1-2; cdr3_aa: CASMDRVSGYTF; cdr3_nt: TGTGCCAGCATGGACAGGGTTTCTGGCTACACCTTC
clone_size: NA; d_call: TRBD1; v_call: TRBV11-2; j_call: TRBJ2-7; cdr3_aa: CASSSLTGFYEQYF; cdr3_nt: TGTGCCAGCAGCTCCCTGACAGGGTTCTACGAGCAGTACTTC
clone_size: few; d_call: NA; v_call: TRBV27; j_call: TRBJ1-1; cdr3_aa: CASSLLAGQTEAFF; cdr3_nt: TGTGCCAGCAGTTTATTGGCAGGGCAGACTGAAGCTTTCTTT
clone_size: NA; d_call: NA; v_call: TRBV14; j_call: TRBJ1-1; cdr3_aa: CASSPRRGTSDTEAFF; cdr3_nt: TGTGCCAGCAGCCCGAGAAGGGGGACATCGGACACTGAAGCTTTCTTT
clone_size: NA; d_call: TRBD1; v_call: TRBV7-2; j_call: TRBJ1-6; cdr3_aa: CASSDTGGVNSPLHF; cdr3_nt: TGTGCCAGCAGCGACACAGGGGGCGTTAATTCACCCCTCCACTTT
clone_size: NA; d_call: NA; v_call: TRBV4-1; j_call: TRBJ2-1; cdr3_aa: CASSQASYNEQFF; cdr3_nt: TGCGCCAGCAGCCAAGCATCCTACAATGAGCAGTTCTTC
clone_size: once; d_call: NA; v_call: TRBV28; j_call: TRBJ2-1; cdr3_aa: CASRGQTPYNEQFF; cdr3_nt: TGTGCCAGCAGAGGACAGACCCCCTACAATGAGCAGTTCTTC
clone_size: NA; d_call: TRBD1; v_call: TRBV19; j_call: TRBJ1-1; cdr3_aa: CASRGTGRGDTEAFF; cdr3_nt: TGTGCCAGCCGAGGGACAGGGCGAGGGGACACTGAAGCTTTCTTT
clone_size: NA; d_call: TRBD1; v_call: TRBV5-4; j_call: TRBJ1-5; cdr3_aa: CASSFEGGTDRGKNQPQHF; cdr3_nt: TGTGCCAGCAGCTTCGAGGGGGGAACCGACAGGGGGAAAAATCAGCCCCAGCATTTT
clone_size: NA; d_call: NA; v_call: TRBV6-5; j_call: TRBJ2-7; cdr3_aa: CASSKGNEQYF; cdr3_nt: TGTGCCAGCAGTAAGGGGAACGAGCAGTACTTC
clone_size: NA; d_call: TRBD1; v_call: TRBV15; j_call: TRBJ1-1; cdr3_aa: CATSREGQTEAFF; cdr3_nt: TGTGCCACCAGCAGAGAGGGACAGACTGAAGCTTTCTTT
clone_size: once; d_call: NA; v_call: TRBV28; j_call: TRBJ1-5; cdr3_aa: CASSFQAYEPQHF; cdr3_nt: TGTGCCAGCAGTTTCCAGGCCTATGAGCCCCAGCATTTT
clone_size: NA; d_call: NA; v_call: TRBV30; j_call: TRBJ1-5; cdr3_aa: CAWRGGGGGINQPQHF; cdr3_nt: TGTGCCTGGAGAGGTGGGGGTGGGGGGATCAATCAGCCCCAGCATTTT
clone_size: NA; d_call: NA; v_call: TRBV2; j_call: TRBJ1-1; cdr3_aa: CASSVTRLGAFF; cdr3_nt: TGTGCCAGCAGTGTAACTCGACTCGGAGCTTTCTTT
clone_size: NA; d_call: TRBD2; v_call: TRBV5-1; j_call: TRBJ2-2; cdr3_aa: CASSLQAGTGELFF; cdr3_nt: TGCGCCAGCAGCTTACAAGCGGGGACCGGGGAGCTGTTTTTT
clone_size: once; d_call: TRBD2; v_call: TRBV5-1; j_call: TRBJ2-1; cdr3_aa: CASSLLLAGGPDEQFF; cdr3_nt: TGCGCCAGCAGCTTGCTGCTAGCGGGGGGGCCGGATGAGCAGTTCTTC
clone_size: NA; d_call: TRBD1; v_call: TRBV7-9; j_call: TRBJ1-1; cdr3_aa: CASSWTGKTEAFF; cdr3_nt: TGTGCCAGCAGCTGGACAGGGAAGACTGAAGCTTTCTTT
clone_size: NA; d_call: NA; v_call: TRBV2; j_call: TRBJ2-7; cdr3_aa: CASSEGKYEQYF; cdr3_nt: TGTGCCAGCAGTGAGGGCAAGTACGAGCAGTACTTC
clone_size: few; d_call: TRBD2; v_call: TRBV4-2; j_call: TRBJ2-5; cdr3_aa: CASSQDWTSVETQYF; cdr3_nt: TGTGCCAGCAGCCAAGACTGGACTAGCGTAGAGACCCAGTACTTC
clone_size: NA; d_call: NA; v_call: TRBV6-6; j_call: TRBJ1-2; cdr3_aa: CASSYPSGGTEYGYTF; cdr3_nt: TGTGCCAGCAGTTACCCCTCAGGAGGAACGGAGTATGGCTACACCTTC
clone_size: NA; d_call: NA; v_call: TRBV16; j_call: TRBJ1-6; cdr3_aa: CASSPPGLFSPLHF; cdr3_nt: TGTGCCAGCAGCCCCCCGGGACTTTTCTCACCCCTCCACTTT
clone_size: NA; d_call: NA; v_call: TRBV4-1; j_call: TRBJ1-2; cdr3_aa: CASSQETTSLNGYTF; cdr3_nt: TGCGCCAGCAGCCAAGAAACGACATCCTTGAATGGCTACACCTTC
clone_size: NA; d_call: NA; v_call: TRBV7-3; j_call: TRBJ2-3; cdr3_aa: CASSLSRGSDTQYF; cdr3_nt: TGTGCCAGCAGCTTAAGTCGAGGATCAGATACGCAGTATTTT
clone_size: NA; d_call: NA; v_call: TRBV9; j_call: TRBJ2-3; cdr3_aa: CASSSGSPRTDTQYF; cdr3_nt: TGTGCCAGCAGCTCAGGGTCCCCTCGCACAGATACGCAGTATTTT
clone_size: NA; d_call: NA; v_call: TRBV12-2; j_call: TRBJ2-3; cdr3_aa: CASRLPPPDRGRPDTQYF; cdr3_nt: TGTGCAAGTCGCCTACCACCACCCGACAGGGGACGCCCAGATACGCAGTATTTT
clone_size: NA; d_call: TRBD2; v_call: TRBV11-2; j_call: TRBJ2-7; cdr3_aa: CASSLDLSGFSDEQYF; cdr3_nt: TGTGCCAGCAGCTTAGATCTTAGCGGGTTCAGTGATGAGCAGTACTTC
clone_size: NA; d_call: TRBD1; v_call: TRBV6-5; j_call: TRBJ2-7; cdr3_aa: CASTSRQGGYEQYF; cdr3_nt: TGTGCCAGCACTTCCCGACAGGGTGGTTACGAGCAGTACTTC
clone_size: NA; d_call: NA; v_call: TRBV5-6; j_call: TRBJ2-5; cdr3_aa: CASSGWGLQETQYF; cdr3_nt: TGTGCCAGCAGCGGCTGGGGCCTCCAAGAGACCCAGTACTTC
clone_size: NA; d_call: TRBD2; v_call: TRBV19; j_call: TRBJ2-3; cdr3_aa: CASSFLGGSSTDTQYF; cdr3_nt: TGTGCCAGTAGTTTCCTCGGGGGGTCCTCCACAGATACGCAGTATTTT
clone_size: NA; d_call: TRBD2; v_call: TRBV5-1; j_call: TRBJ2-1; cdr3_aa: CASSSTSGGAGSYNEQFF; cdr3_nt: TGCGCCAGCAGCTCTACTAGCGGGGGGGCCGGGTCCTACAATGAGCAGTTCTTC
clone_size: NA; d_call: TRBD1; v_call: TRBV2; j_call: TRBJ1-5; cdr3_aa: CASSEQGAQPQHF; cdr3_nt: TGTGCCAGCAGTGAACAGGGGGCTCAGCCCCAGCATTTT
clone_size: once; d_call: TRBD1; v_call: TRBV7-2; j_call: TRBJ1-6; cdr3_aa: CASSRTGTNSPLHF; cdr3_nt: TGTGCCAGCAGCCGGACAGGGACTAATTCACCCCTCCACTTT
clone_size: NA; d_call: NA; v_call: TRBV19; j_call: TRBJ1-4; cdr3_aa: CASSTLPPTSRRLF; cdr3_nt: TGTGCCAGTAGTACACTCCCTCCTACGTCTCGCAGGCTTTTT
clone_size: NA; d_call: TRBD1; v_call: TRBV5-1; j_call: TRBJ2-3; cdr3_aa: CASSLDRGRRDNTDTQYF; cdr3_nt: TGCGCCAGCAGCCTCGACAGGGGAAGAAGGGACAATACAGATACGCAGTATTTT
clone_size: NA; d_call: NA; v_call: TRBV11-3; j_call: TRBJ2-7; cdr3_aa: CASSLGSGSSYEQYF; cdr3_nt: TGTGCCAGCAGCTTAGGAAGCGGCAGCTCCTACGAGCAGTACTTC
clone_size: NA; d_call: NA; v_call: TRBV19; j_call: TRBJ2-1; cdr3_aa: CASSPSGQISYNEQFF; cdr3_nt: TGTGCCAGTAGCCCATCAGGACAGATTTCCTACAATGAGCAGTTCTTC
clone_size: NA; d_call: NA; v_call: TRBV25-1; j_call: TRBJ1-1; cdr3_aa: CASSDFGFGVAFF; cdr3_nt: TGTGCCAGCAGTGACTTTGGGTTCGGGGTGGCTTTCTTT